These 17 T cell receptor beta chains share one sample of origin, sequenced in a study of OX40 agonist ivuxolimab in advanced cancers. Some clones are missing from TCRdb's copy, which holds only in-frame ones; the method was immunoSEQ multiplex PCR. The sample lists fewer than 85,000 clones, around 92% seen once, with more than 9.5% in the top ten. Sample: CD4+ or CD8+ T cells sorted from blood, taken in a trial of the OX40 agonist ivuxolimab. All receptors derive from an adult with an advanced solid tumor such as melanoma, head and neck, liver or kidney cancer.

The V gene is TRBV6-1, the J gene TRBJ1-5, with D uncertain. This CDR3 contains 15 residues. Germline-derived CDR1 and CDR2 are MNHNS and SASEGT. V lost 7 bases to trimming and J lost 0 bases, with 13 bases between them. The CDR3 reads CASNQDSYSNQPQHF. The CDR3 DNA reads TGTGCCAGCAATCAGGATTCATATAGCAATCAGCCCCAGCATTTT.

The chain recombines TRBV4-1 with TRBJ2-7; TRBD2 might be the D (6 bases). Trimming removed 4 bases at V and 3 bases at J, with 16 bases between. The CDR3 covers 15 residues. Germline V CDR1 and CDR2: MGHRA, YSYEKL. The CDR3 reads CASSLLALAIYEQYF. The CDR3 DNA follows: TGCGCCAGCAGCCTACTAGCCCTTGCGATCTACGAGCAGTACTTC.

This chain uses TRBV27 with TRBJ2-1; 10 nucleotides agree with TRBD1. The trim removed 3 bases at V and 7 bases at J, leaving 0 bases unmatched. This CDR3 has 13 residues. The germline gives CDR1 MNHEY, CDR2 SMNVEV (reference sequence). CDR3 in DNA: TGTGCCAGCAGTTTGGGACAGGGGAATGAGCAGTTCTTC. Its protein product is CASSLGQGNEQFF.

J is TRBJ1-1 and V is TRBV6-1, with TRBD1 as a possible D gene (6 bases). Trimming stripped 0 bases from V and 5 bases from J, with 16 bases between. Germline V CDR1 and CDR2: MNHNS, SASEGT. The CDR3 covers 16 residues. The CDR3 nucleotides read TGTGCCAGCAGTGAAGCCGAGGGGGGCCCGGGTACTGAAGCTTTCTTT. It is translated as CASSEAEGGPGTEAFF.

The rearrangement uses TRBV9 and TRBJ2-2, with TRBD1 matching over 8 bases. This CDR3 spans 14 amino acids. The germline gives CDR1 SGDLS, CDR2 YYNGEE. V lost 2 bases to trimming and J lost 8 bases; unmatched junction nucleotides: 5. The DNA of the CDR3 is TGTGCCAGCAGCGTCACAGGGGGAGCGGGGGAGCTGTTTTTT. This encodes CASSVTGGAGELFF.

The genes are TRBV7-2 and TRBJ2-7; TRBD1 might be the D (6 bases). Trimming shortened V by 5 bases and J by 1 base, and 9 bases separated the two germline ends. The CDR3 extends over 13 amino acids. Germline V gene sequence: CDR1 SGHTA, CDR2 FQGNSA. The DNA for the CDR3 is TGTGCCAGCAGCCCAGGACAGTCCTACGAGCAGTACTTC. Translated, it gives CASSPGQSYEQYF.

This chain uses TRBV2 with TRBJ2-1; 9 nucleotides align to TRBD1. V gave up 7 bases and J gave up 0 bases; unmatched junction bases: 4. The CDR3 consists of 15 residues. CDR1 SNHLY and CDR2 FYNNEI come from the germline V gene. The CDR3 DNA reads TGTGCCAGCATTTTGACAGGGGGCTCCTACAATGAGCAGTTCTTC. Translated, it gives CASILTGGSYNEQFF.

The chain links TRBV10-3 to TRBJ2-7; 9 bases fit TRBD1. Germline lookup yields CDR1 ENHRY and CDR2 SYGVKD. V lost 8 bases and J lost 1; bases outside the gene matches: 9. The CDR3 loop spans 15 amino acids. The CDR3 loop is CAIGNPGTGSYEQYF. CDR3 nucleotides: TGTGCCATCGGGAACCCCGGGACAGGGTCCTACGAGCAGTACTTC.

The chain carries TRBV10-3 and TRBJ2-3, with 7 bases that match TRBD1. Germline lookup yields CDR1 ENHRY and CDR2 SYGVKD. V gave up 2 bases and J gave up 1 base; unmatched junction bases: 9. The CDR3 contains 17 residues. The CDR3 is CAISEGPLGGGTDTQYF. Here the CDR3 DNA reads TGTGCCATCAGTGAGGGGCCTTTAGGGGGCGGCACAGATACGCAGTATTTT.

The chain uses TRBV7-2 and TRBJ1-2; D unclear. V was pared by 2 bases and J by 0 bases, with 22 bases between. The CDR3 extends over 19 amino acids. The V gene's germline CDR1 is SGHTA and CDR2 FQGNSA. CDR3: CASSLPGIAKVSPNYGYTF. The CDR3, as DNA: TGTGCCAGCAGCTTACCCGGTATCGCGAAGGTATCCCCTAACTATGGCTACACCTTC.

This clone was detected only once. CDR3 DNA: TGTGCCAGCTCACTACCGGGAACGACAGGGGTTAGTTCACCCCTCCACTTT. This translates into CASSLPGTTGVSSPLHF. The chain combines TRBV18 with TRBJ1-6; TRBD1 agrees at 8 bases. CDR1 is KGHSH and CDR2 is LQKENI in the germline V gene. The CDR3 totals 17 residues. Trimming cost V 4 bases and J 9 bases; bases outside gene matches: 14.

The chain links TRBV5-1 to TRBJ2-1; 7 nucleotides line up with TRBD1. In germline, CDR1 is SGHRS, CDR2 YFSETQ. Unmatched junction bases numbered 11, after V lost 4 bases and J lost 10 bases. The length of the CDR3 is 14 residues. CDR3: CASSGYRDSEEQFF. The CDR3 region has the DNA TGCGCCAGCAGCGGATACCGGGACAGTGAGGAGCAGTTCTTC.

This clone was observed once. V usage is TRBV6-1 and J usage is TRBJ2-5; unclear D gene. CDR1 is MNHNS and CDR2 is SASEGT in the germline V gene. Trimming shortened V by 0 bases and J by 5 bases, and 16 bases separated the two germline ends. This CDR3 comprises 16 residues. The CDR3, as DNA: TGTGCCAGCAGTGAAGCAGGTGTGGTTCTGGTGGAGACCCAGTACTTC. Translation gives CASSEAGVVLVETQYF.

The rearrangement links TRBV5-6 to TRBJ1-1; D unresolved. The germline V gene has CDR1 SGHDT and CDR2 YYEEEE. CDR3 size: 11 residues. V lost 3 bases to trimming and J lost 11 bases, with 11 bases between them. The DNA of the CDR3 is TGTGCCAGCAGCTACGGTGGGAAGGCTTTCTTT. It codes for CASSYGGKAFF.

The rearrangement joins TRBV5-6 to TRBJ2-5; a possible D gene is TRBD2 (6 bases). The germline V gene encodes CDR1 SGHDT and CDR2 YYEEEE. CDR3 length: 13 amino acids. V was trimmed by 5 bases and J by 1 base, leaving 9 bases between them. DNA of the CDR3: TGTGCCAGCAGAATGGGGGGCCAAGAGACCCAGTACTTC. This encodes CASRMGGQETQYF.

This chain uses TRBV4-1 with TRBJ2-7; TRBD2 matches at 11 bases. Germline assignment: CDR1 MGHRA and CDR2 YSYEKL. This CDR3 contains 16 residues. Trimming removed 3 bases from V and 2 bases from J; junction bases left unmatched: 6. The CDR3 here is CASSHVTSGGPYEQYF. In nucleotides, the CDR3 is TGCGCCAGCAGCCACGTCACTAGCGGGGGTCCCTACGAGCAGTACTTC.

The chain joins TRBV27 to TRBJ2-7; D possibly corresponds to TRBD1 (5 bases). The CDR3 loop spans 14 amino acids. Germline V gene data show CDR1 as MNHEY and CDR2 as SMNVEV (reference sequence). Trimming took off 0 bases at V and 2 bases at J, with 8 bases between the two ends. The CDR3 DNA reads as TGTGCCAGCAGTTTATCGGTGACAGCCTACGAGCAGTACTTC. It translates to CASSLSVTAYEQYF.